The rows below give T cell receptor beta chains drawn from one sample of a study of blood T cells in healthy people across ages. TCRdb recomputed calls from the 5' RACE reads with MiXCR, one row per CDR3 protein. Of 550,000 to 600,000 distinct CDR3 sequences detected, roughly a quarter appear once; the ten largest clones hold about 18%. Sequenced sample: blood. The receptors were sampled from an older woman in good health. CDR3s include the opening cysteine and the closing phenylalanine or tryptophan. A D gene is named only where the DNA matches it firmly. Some rows mark clone size as missing; the rest say once, few, many or name a class of expanded clone.

V: TRBV5-6
D: .
J: TRBJ2-7
size: .
CDR3: CASSLPAASVYEQYF
DNA: TGTGCCAGCAGCTTGCCCGCAGCTAGCGTTTACGAGCAGTACTTC

V: TRBV7-2
D: TRBD1
J: TRBJ1-4
size: few
CDR3: CASSLAGQFLFF
DNA: TGTGCCAGCAGCTTAGCGGGACAGTTTCTGTTTTTT

V: TRBV20-1
D: TRBD1
J: TRBJ1-5
size: .
CDR3: CSARTGNQPQHF
DNA: TGCAGTGCAAGGACAGGGAATCAGCCCCAGCATTTT

V: TRBV7-3
D: TRBD1
J: TRBJ2-3
size: few
CDR3: CASSSQGSLDTQYF
DNA: TGTGCCAGCAGCTCACAGGGGAGTCTGGATACGCAGTATTTT

V: TRBV7-2
D: TRBD1
J: TRBJ2-1
size: few
CDR3: CASSPQDRGFAWWDNEQFF
DNA: TGTGCCAGCAGCCCTCAGGACAGGGGGTTTGCGTGGTGGGACAATGAGCAGTTCTTC

V: TRBV6-5
D: .
J: TRBJ1-2
size: .
CDR3: CASSYSAGTKPGNYGYTF
DNA: TGTGCCAGCAGTTACTCGGCAGGGACGAAACCAGGAAACTATGGCTACACCTTC

V: TRBV12-3/TRBV12-4
D: TRBD2
J: TRBJ2-1
size: few
CDR3: CASSLGGGRSWQFF
DNA: TGTGCCAGCAGTTTGGGCGGGGGGCGGTCTTGGCAGTTCTTC

V: TRBV7-9
D: TRBD1
J: TRBJ1-6
size: few
CDR3: CASSLGGTGVSPLHF
DNA: TGTGCCAGCAGCTTAGGGGGGACAGGGGTTTCACCCCTCCACTTT

V: TRBV7-9
D: TRBD2
J: TRBJ2-5
size: .
CDR3: CASSLGTVTGTTKETQYF
DNA: TGTGCCAGCAGCTTAGGAACCGTTACCGGGACTACCAAAGAGACCCAGTACTTC

V: TRBV12-3/TRBV12-4
D: .
J: TRBJ2-2
size: few
CDR3: CASSLSMGGELFF
DNA: TGTGCCAGCAGTTTATCGATGGGCGGGGAGCTGTTTTTT

V: TRBV20-1
D: .
J: TRBJ2-2
size: once
CDR3: CSARDGTGGAVGELFF
DNA: TGCAGTGCTAGAGATGGAACAGGGGGGGCCGTCGGGGAGCTGTTTTTT

V: TRBV5-1
D: .
J: TRBJ2-5
size: few
CDR3: CASSFLDPEETQYF
DNA: TGCGCCAGCAGTTTTCTCGACCCTGAGGAGACCCAGTACTTC

V: TRBV7-2
D: .
J: TRBJ2-5
size: many
CDR3: CASSLGFRETQYF
DNA: TGTGCCAGCAGCTTAGGGTTTCGAGAGACCCAGTACTTC

V: TRBV20-1
D: .
J: TRBJ1-1
size: .
CDR3: CSASPTAGISTEAFF
DNA: TGCAGTGCTAGCCCAACGGCTGGGATCAGCACTGAAGCTTTCTTT

V: TRBV15
D: TRBD1
J: TRBJ1-2
size: .
CDR3: CATSGDRRGYTF
DNA: TGTGCCACCAGCGGGGACAGGAGGGGCTACACCTTC

V: TRBV24-1
D: .
J: TRBJ1-2
size: few
CDR3: CATSLPKEGNYGYTF
DNA: TGTGCCACCAGTCTCCCTAAAGAGGGGAACTATGGCTACACCTTC

V: TRBV11-3
D: .
J: TRBJ2-7
size: .
CDR3: CASSLSGQSGYF
DNA: TGTGCCAGCAGCTTATCAGGACAGTCGGGGTACTTC

V: TRBV7-3
D: .
J: TRBJ2-7
size: .
CDR3: CTSSLGRDSYEQYF
DNA: TGTACCAGCAGCTTAGGGCGGGACTCCTACGAGCAGTACTTC

V: TRBV12-3/TRBV12-4
D: TRBD1
J: TRBJ1-2
size: .
CDR3: CASSAISGGYGYTF
DNA: TGTGCCAGCAGTGCGATCTCAGGGGGATATGGCTACACCTTC

V: TRBV7-2
D: .
J: TRBJ1-5
size: few
CDR3: CASSFSQTKVQPQHF
DNA: TGTGCCAGCAGCTTTAGCCAGACTAAGGTGCAGCCCCAGCATTTT

V: TRBV5-1
D: TRBD2
J: TRBJ2-7
size: .
CDR3: CASSLEAASGGNYEQYF
DNA: TGCGCCAGCAGCTTGGAAGCCGCTAGCGGGGGGAACTACGAGCAGTACTTC

V: TRBV12-3/TRBV12-4
D: .
J: TRBJ1-4
size: few
CDR3: CASSLSGSDEKLFF
DNA: TGTGCCAGCAGTTTATCAGGGTCGGATGAAAAACTGTTTTTT

V: TRBV7-2
D: TRBD1
J: TRBJ1-5
size: few
CDR3: CASSLGGTGYQPQHF
DNA: TGTGCCAGCAGCTTAGGGGGGACAGGGTACCAGCCCCAGCATTTT

V: TRBV29-1
D: TRBD2
J: TRBJ2-5
size: .
CDR3: CSVDSGGAWETQYF
DNA: TGCAGCGTTGACAGCGGGGGGGCCTGGGAGACCCAGTACTTC

V: TRBV12-3/TRBV12-4
D: .
J: TRBJ2-5
size: few
CDR3: CASSLWSGGKFSKTQYF
DNA: TGTGCCAGCAGTTTATGGTCTGGGGGCAAGTTCAGCAAGACCCAGTACTTC

V: TRBV18
D: TRBD1
J: TRBJ1-4
size: few
CDR3: CASSPNRDSPSTNEKLFF
DNA: TGTGCCAGCTCACCTAACAGGGACAGCCCTTCAACTAATGAAAAACTGTTTTTT

V: TRBV20-1
D: .
J: TRBJ2-7
size: .
CDR3: CSASYLGRGSSYEQYF
DNA: TGCAGTGCTAGTTATCTGGGGCGGGGATCCTCCTACGAGCAGTACTTC

V: TRBV20-1
D: TRBD2
J: TRBJ2-1
size: .
CDR3: CSAPAPLLADSSYNEQFF
DNA: TGCAGTGCTCCCGCCCCCTTACTAGCGGATAGCTCCTACAATGAGCAGTTCTTC

V: TRBV5-1
D: .
J: TRBJ2-2
size: .
CDR3: CASSLSGLGSGELFF
DNA: TGCGCCAGCAGCTTGAGTGGCCTTGGGTCCGGGGAGCTGTTTTTT